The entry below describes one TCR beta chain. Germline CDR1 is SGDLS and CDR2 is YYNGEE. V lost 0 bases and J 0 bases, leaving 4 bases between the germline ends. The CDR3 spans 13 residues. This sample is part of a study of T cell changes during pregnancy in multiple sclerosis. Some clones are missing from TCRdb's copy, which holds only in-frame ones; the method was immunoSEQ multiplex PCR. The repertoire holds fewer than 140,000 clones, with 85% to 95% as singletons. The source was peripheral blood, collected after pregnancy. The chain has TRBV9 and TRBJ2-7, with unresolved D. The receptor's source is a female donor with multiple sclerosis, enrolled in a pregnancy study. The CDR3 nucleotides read TGTGCCAGCAGCGTAGATCTCTCCTACGAGCAGTACTTC. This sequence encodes CASSVDLSYEQYF.